The next 31 T cell receptor beta chains were all read from a single sample in a study of blood T cell repertoires in COVID-19. Using immunoSEQ multiplex PCR, the repertoire was profiled, and TCRdb retains in-frame clones only, with some absent. The sample shows approximately 210,000 clones, roughly 94% of them seen only once. The specimen was peripheral blood. These TCRs come from a young man with acute or convalescent COVID-19.

The gene calls are TRBV18 and TRBJ2-1; 7 nucleotides line up with TRBD2. The CDR3 spans 15 residues. Germline values: CDR1 KGHSH, CDR2 LQKENI. V was pared by 2 bases and J by 5 bases, with 6 bases of the junction left unmatched. CDR3 in amino acids: CASSPVAGSHNEQFF. As DNA, the CDR3 is TGTGCCAGCTCACCAGTAGCGGGTAGTCACAATGAGCAGTTCTTC.

The chain joins TRBV6-4 to TRBJ2-1; 8 bases line up with TRBD1. Trimming removed 3 bases from V and 7 bases from J; junction bases left unmatched: 5. This CDR3 region has 14 residues. The V gene's germline CDR1 is MRHNA and CDR2 SNTAGT. The CDR3 loop is CASSESGGRNEQFF. CDR3 nucleotide sequence: TGTGCCAGCAGTGAATCAGGGGGCAGGAATGAGCAGTTCTTC.

The chain is built from TRBV6-1 and TRBJ1-2, with no clear D. V lost 2 bases and J lost 4, with 5 bases in between. Per the germline V gene, CDR1 is MNHNS and CDR2 is SASEGT. This CDR3 has 12 residues. The CDR3 region has the DNA TGTGCCAGCAGTGAATCCCTCTATGGCTACACCTTC. Protein: CASSESLYGYTF.

The V and J genes are TRBV9 and TRBJ1-6, with D possibly matching TRBD1 (5 bases). CDR1 SGDLS and CDR2 YYNGEE come from the germline V gene. V was trimmed by 3 bases and J by 9 bases, leaving 16 bases between them. The length of the CDR3 is 15 residues. CDR3 sequence reads: CASSAGGRTASPLHF. The CDR3 DNA is TGTGCCAGCAGCGCCGGGGGGAGGACTGCTTCACCCCTCCACTTT.

The chain employs TRBV9 and TRBJ2-3, with D possibly matching TRBD2 (5 bases). The CDR3 runs 14 residues. Germline CDR1 and CDR2: SGDLS and YYNGEE. V lost 3 bases, J lost 0 bases, and 8 bases lay in between. In nucleotides, the CDR3 is TGTGCCAGCAGCGCAACTAGTAGCACAGATACGCAGTATTTT. Protein sequence: CASSATSSTDTQYF.

This clone came up once. This chain joins TRBV28 and TRBJ2-4; 7 bases are shared with TRBD2. Trimming at V came to 3 bases and at J to 0 bases, leaving 5 bases not matched to a gene. Germline CDR1 MDHEN, CDR2 SYDVKM. CDR3 size: 16 residues. Here the CDR3 DNA reads TGTGCCAGCAGTTTCGGGCGGGGGTTAGCCAAAAACATTCAGTACTTC. Translating gives CASSFGRGLAKNIQYF.

This chain links TRBV7-6 with TRBJ2-1; 12 nucleotides align to TRBD2. V lost 3 bases to trimming and J lost 2 bases; unmatched junction nucleotides: 2. Germline CDR1 SGHVS, CDR2 FNYEAQ. The CDR3 has 16 amino acids. CDR3 nucleotide sequence: TGTGCCAGCAGCTTCCCTAGCGGGAGGGCCTACAATGAGCAGTTCTTC. This codes for CASSFPSGRAYNEQFF. Looking up the rest from reference TRBV7-6 and TRBJ2-1 gives the full variable domain: GAGVSQSPRYKVTKRGQDVALRCDPISGHVSLYWYRQALGQGPEFLTYFNYEAQQDKSGLPNDRFSAERPEGSISTLTIQRTEQRDSAMYRCASSFPSGRAYNEQFFGPGTRLTVL.

The J gene is TRBJ2-5, the V gene TRBV20-1, with D possibly matching TRBD2 (5 bases). Trimming took 3 bases from V and 5 from J, leaving 10 bases between them. The CDR3 contains 12 residues. Germline V gene data show CDR1 as DFQATT and CDR2 as SNEGSKA (reference sequence). CDR3 loop: CSASSVGETQYF. The CDR3 DNA is TGCAGTGCTAGTAGCGTTGGCGAGACCCAGTACTTC.

This chain connects TRBV13 to TRBJ2-7, with a weak D call TRBD2 (5 bases). The CDR3 spans 14 residues. Germline V gives CDR1 PRHDT, CDR2 FYEKMQ (reference sequence). The ends were cut back, 0 bases at V and 5 bases at J, with 11 bases in the middle. The CDR3 coding sequence is TGTGCCAGCAGCTTAGGCGGGAATACGGACGAGCAGTACTTC. Translation: CASSLGGNTDEQYF.

The CDR3 here is CASRKPQGGRLSPLHF. CDR3 DNA: TGTGCCAGCAGAAAACCGCAGGGAGGGCGGCTCTCACCCCTCCACTTT. The chain is built from TRBV28 and TRBJ1-6, with D possibly being TRBD1 (5 bases). CDR3 length: 16 amino acids. V was clipped by 6 bases and J by 10 bases, with 22 bases between them. In germline, CDR1 is MDHEN, CDR2 SYDVKM. Combining the CDR3 with reference TRBV28 and TRBJ1-6 gives the whole variable domain DVKVTQSSRYLVKRTGEKVFLECVQDMDHENMFWYRQDPGLGLRLIYFSYDVKMKEKGDIPEGYSVSREKKERFSLILESASTNQTSMYLCASRKPQGGRLSPLHFGNGTRLTVT.

The chain recombines TRBV28 with TRBJ1-2, with D unresolved. CDR1 MDHEN and CDR2 SYDVKM come from the germline V gene. CDR3 length: 16 residues. Trimming took 2 bases from V and 4 from J, leaving 17 bases between them. DNA of the CDR3: TGTGCCAGCAGTTTAATTCGGTCAACGGGGTCCTATGGCTACACCTTC. Its translation is CASSLIRSTGSYGYTF.

The gene calls are TRBV14 and TRBJ2-7; TRBD2 matches 10 bases. Trimming removed 1 base from V and 12 bases from J; junction bases left unmatched: 6. Germline V gene lookup returns CDR1 SGHDN and CDR2 FVKESK. The CDR3 extends over 13 amino acids. The CDR3 spells CASSQVLAGVAYF. The CDR3 nucleotides are TGTGCCAGCAGCCAAGTGCTAGCGGGAGTTGCGTACTTC.

This rearrangement joins TRBV19 to TRBJ1-5, with D maybe TRBD1 (5 bases). V lost 7 bases to trimming and J lost 3 bases, with 7 bases between them. CDR1 is LNHDA, CDR2 SQIVND, per germline (reference sequence). This CDR3 spans 12 amino acids. This chain's CDR3 is CASKDINQPQHF. The CDR3 coding sequence is TGTGCCAGTAAGGACATCAATCAGCCCCAGCATTTT. The whole variable domain, filled in from reference TRBV19 and TRBJ1-5, reads DGGITQSPKYLFRKEGQNVTLSCEQNLNHDAMYWYRQDPGQGLRLIYYSQIVNDFQKGDIAEGYSVSREKKESFPLTVTSAQKNPTAFYLCASKDINQPQHFGDGTRLSIL.

The chain joins TRBV6-2 or TRBV6-3 to TRBJ1-4; D not resolved. From germline, CDR1 is MNHEY and CDR2 SVGEGT. Trimming took 5 bases from V and 0 from J, leaving 10 bases between them. The CDR3 consists of 15 residues. The DNA for the CDR3 is TGTGCCAGCAGTCAACAGCATGCAACTAATGAAAAACTGTTTTTT. The encoded protein is CASSQQHATNEKLFF.

This chain connects TRBV18 to TRBJ1-5, with D perhaps TRBD1 (5 bases). The V and J ends lost 5 bases and 2 bases respectively, with 7 bases between them. Per the germline V gene, CDR1 is KGHSH and CDR2 is LQKENI. The CDR3 length is 13 residues. The CDR3 sequence is CASSGGGNQPQHF. CDR3 sequence (DNA): TGTGCCAGCTCAGGGGGGGGCAATCAGCCCCAGCATTTT.

This clone was counted once. This chain links TRBV19 with TRBJ1-2, with D possibly matching TRBD1 (6 bases). The CDR3 covers 15 residues. V was shortened by 5 bases and J by 1 base, with 14 bases between the two germline ends. Per the germline V gene, CDR1 is LNHDA and CDR2 is SQIVND (reference sequence). For the CDR3, the DNA is TGTGCCAGTAGTCTACAGGGAAATTATAACTATGGCTACACCTTC. It yields the protein CASSLQGNYNYGYTF.

The CDR3, as DNA: TGTGCCAGTACCTCCGGGAACACGATGACTAATGAAAAACTGTTTTTT. Protein product: CASTSGNTMTNEKLFF. The chain joins TRBV19 to TRBJ1-4; D call uncertain. Germline assignment: CDR1 LNHDA and CDR2 SQIVND (reference sequence). Trimming removed 7 bases from V and 2 bases from J, with 17 bases in between. The CDR3 runs 16 residues. The whole variable domain, filled in from reference TRBV19 and TRBJ1-4, reads DGGITQSPKYLFRKEGQNVTLSCEQNLNHDAMYWYRQDPGQGLRLIYYSQIVNDFQKGDIAEGYSVSREKKESFPLTVTSAQKNPTAFYLCASTSGNTMTNEKLFFGSGTQLSVL.

The V and J genes are TRBV5-1 and TRBJ1-6; D perhaps matches TRBD1 (5 bases). Germline values: CDR1 SGHRS, CDR2 YFSETQ. The CDR3 consists of 17 residues. Trimming pared 1 base from V and 0 bases from J, leaving 11 bases between. This CDR3 is CASSLLTASSYNSPLHF. CDR3 DNA: TGCGCCAGCAGCTTGTTGACAGCGAGCTCCTATAATTCACCCCTCCACTTT. Full variable domain (outside the CDR3, taken from reference TRBV5-1 and TRBJ1-6): KAGVTQTPRYLIKTRGQQVTLSCSPISGHRSVSWYQQTPGQGLQFLFEYFSETQRNKGNFPGRFSGRQFSNSRSEMNVSTLELGDSALYLCASSLLTASSYNSPLHFGNGTRLTVT.

The CDR3: CATSRDLGGGEQYF. CDR3 coding DNA: TGTGCCACCAGCAGAGATCTGGGGGGGGGCGAGCAGTACTTC. The rearrangement links TRBV15 to TRBJ2-7; 7 bases fit TRBD2. V lost 0 bases to trimming and J lost 6 bases; unmatched junction nucleotides: 5. The CDR3 extends over 14 amino acids. Germline CDR1 reads LNHNV; CDR2 reads YYDKDF (reference sequence).

The sample holds one count of this clone. The rearrangement links TRBV19 to TRBJ2-1; D call uncertain. The germline V gene encodes CDR1 LNHDA and CDR2 SQIVND (reference sequence). Trimming shortened V by 3 bases and J by 0 bases, and 6 bases separated the two germline ends. The CDR3 length is 14 residues. This chain's CDR3 is CASSILSSYNEQFF. CDR3 sequence (DNA): TGTGCCAGTAGTATCTTGAGCTCCTACAATGAGCAGTTCTTC.

The chain joins TRBV6-5 to TRBJ2-1, with 8 bases lining up with TRBD2. This CDR3 has 15 amino acids. V was clipped by 7 bases and J by 8 bases; unmatched bases: 13. The V gene's germline CDR1 is MNHEY and CDR2 SVGAGI. This CDR3 reads CASTLAGLGGDEQFF. The CDR3 coding sequence is TGTGCCAGCACCTTAGCGGGGTTAGGAGGGGATGAGCAGTTCTTC.

The chain is built from TRBV9 and TRBJ2-3; possibly TRBD2 for D (5 bases). Germline lookup yields CDR1 SGDLS and CDR2 YYNGEE. This CDR3 region has 15 residues. V lost 4 bases and J lost 1, with 13 bases in between. CDR3 sequence (DNA): TGTGCCAGCAGCCCCCGGGGTAGAGGCACAGATACGCAGTATTTT. Amino acid sequence: CASSPRGRGTDTQYF.

V gene TRBV24-1 combines with J gene TRBJ2-7; D might be TRBD1 (5 bases). The CDR3 loop spans 15 amino acids. V was cut by 6 bases and J by 4 bases, with 18 bases left in between. Per the germline V gene, CDR1 is KGHDR and CDR2 is SFDVKD. CDR3 region: CATSSTEDKTYEQYF. CDR3 in DNA: TGTGCCACCAGTTCGACCGAGGACAAGACGTACGAGCAGTACTTC.

CDR3 nucleotides: TGTGCCAGCTCCCCCGCCCAGGAGGTGGATGGCTACACCTTC. Encoded protein: CASSPAQEVDGYTF. The genes are TRBV18 and TRBJ1-2; D unclear. This CDR3 contains 14 residues. In germline, CDR1 is KGHSH, CDR2 LQKENI. V gave up 6 bases and J gave up 6 bases, with 17 bases separating them.

This chain connects TRBV20-1 to TRBJ2-2; 10 positions agree with TRBD2. CDR3 length: 16 amino acids. CDR1 DFQATT and CDR2 SNEGSKA come from the germline V gene (reference sequence). V was clipped by 3 bases and J by 5 bases; unmatched bases: 9. The CDR3 protein is CSASGILAGRTGELFF. As DNA, the CDR3 is TGCAGTGCTAGTGGAATACTAGCGGGGAGAACCGGGGAGCTGTTTTTT.

This rearrangement joins TRBV10-1 to TRBJ2-2, with TRBD2 matching over 12 bases. The CDR3 is 17 residues long. Germline-derived CDR1 and CDR2 are WNHNN and SYGVQD (reference sequence). V lost 6 bases and J lost 2; bases outside the gene matches: 7. The CDR3 DNA sequence: TGCGCCAGCAGCCTCGGACTAGCGGGGAGAAACACCGGGGAGCTGTTTTTT. Translating gives CASSLGLAGRNTGELFF.

This clone was detected only once. The chain combines TRBV7-8 with TRBJ1-5; D is uncertain. CDR3 size: 16 residues. Germline V CDR1 and CDR2: SGHVS, FQNEAQ. V lost 0 bases and J lost 4, with 13 bases in between. The CDR3 DNA reads TGTGCCAGCAGCTTAGCGATGAGGGTTGAAAATCAGCCCCAGCATTTT. Translating gives CASSLAMRVENQPQHF.

This chain links TRBV4-2 with TRBJ1-3; D might be TRBD1 (6 bases). Trimming pared 1 base from V and 3 bases from J, leaving 13 bases between. This CDR3 spans 16 amino acids. Germline CDR1 LGHNA, CDR2 YNFKEQ. CDR3 in DNA: TGTGCCAGCAGCCAAGTACCCCCAGGGGTTGGAAACACCATATATTTT. Residues: CASSQVPPGVGNTIYF.

This chain links TRBV10-1 with TRBJ2-1; 7 bases line up with TRBD2. The CDR3 covers 15 residues. CDR1 and CDR2 from the germline V gene are WNHNN and SYGVQD (reference sequence). V lost 6 bases to trimming and J lost 6 bases; unmatched junction nucleotides: 11. CDR3 sequence: CASRDLSGVRNEQFF. The CDR3 DNA is TGCGCCAGCAGGGACCTCAGCGGGGTCCGCAATGAGCAGTTCTTC.

The gene calls are TRBV5-8 and TRBJ1-5; the D is unclear. The CDR3 extends over 16 amino acids. The V and J ends lost 3 bases and 1 base respectively, with 14 bases between them. The germline gives CDR1 SGHTS, CDR2 YDEGEE. The CDR3 here is CASSSGGQLSNQPQHF. CDR3 in DNA: TGTGCCAGCAGCTCCGGAGGGCAATTAAGCAATCAGCCCCAGCATTTT.

V usage is TRBV30 and J usage is TRBJ2-7; the D is unclear. This CDR3 is 13 amino acids long. CDR1 GTSNPN and CDR2 SVGIG come from the germline V gene (reference sequence). Between the trimmed V and J ends, which lost 2 bases and 6 bases, there was a span of 14 bases. The CDR3 DNA follows: TGTGCCTGGAGTTCAGATGGAACGGGCGAGCAGTACTTC. As protein: CAWSSDGTGEQYF. Full variable domain (outside the CDR3, taken from reference TRBV30 and TRBJ2-7): SQTIHQWPATLVQPVGSPLSLECTVEGTSNPNLYWYRQAAGRGLQLLFYSVGIGQISSEVPQNLSASRPQDRQFILSSKKLLLSDSGFYLCAWSSDGTGEQYFGPGTRLTVT.